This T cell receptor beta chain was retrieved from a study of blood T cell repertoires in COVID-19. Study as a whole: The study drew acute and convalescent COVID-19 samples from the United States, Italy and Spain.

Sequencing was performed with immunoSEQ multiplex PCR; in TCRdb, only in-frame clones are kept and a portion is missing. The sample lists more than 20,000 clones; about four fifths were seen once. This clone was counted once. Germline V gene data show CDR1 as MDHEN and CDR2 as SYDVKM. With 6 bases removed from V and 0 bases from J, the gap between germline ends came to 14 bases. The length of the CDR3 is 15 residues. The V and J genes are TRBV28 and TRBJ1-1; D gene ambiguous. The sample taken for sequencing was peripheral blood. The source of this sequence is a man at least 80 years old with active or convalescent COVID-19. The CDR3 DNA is TGTGCCAGCAGCCCTATTGACAATTTGAACACTGAAGCTTTCTTT. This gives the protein CASSPIDNLNTEAFF.